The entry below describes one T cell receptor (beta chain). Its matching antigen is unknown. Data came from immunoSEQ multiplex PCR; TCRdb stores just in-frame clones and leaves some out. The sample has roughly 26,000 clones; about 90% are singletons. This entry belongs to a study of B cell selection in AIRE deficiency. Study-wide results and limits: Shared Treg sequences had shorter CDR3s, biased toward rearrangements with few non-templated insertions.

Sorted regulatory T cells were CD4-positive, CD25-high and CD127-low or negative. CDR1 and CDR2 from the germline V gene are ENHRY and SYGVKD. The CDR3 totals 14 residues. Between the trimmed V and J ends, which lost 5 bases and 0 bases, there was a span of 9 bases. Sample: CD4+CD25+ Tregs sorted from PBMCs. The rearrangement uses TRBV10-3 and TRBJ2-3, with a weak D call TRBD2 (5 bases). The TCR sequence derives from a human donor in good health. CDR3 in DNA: TGTGCCATCAGTAGCGGCCACAGCACAGATACGCAGTATTTT. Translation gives CAISSGHSTDTQYF.